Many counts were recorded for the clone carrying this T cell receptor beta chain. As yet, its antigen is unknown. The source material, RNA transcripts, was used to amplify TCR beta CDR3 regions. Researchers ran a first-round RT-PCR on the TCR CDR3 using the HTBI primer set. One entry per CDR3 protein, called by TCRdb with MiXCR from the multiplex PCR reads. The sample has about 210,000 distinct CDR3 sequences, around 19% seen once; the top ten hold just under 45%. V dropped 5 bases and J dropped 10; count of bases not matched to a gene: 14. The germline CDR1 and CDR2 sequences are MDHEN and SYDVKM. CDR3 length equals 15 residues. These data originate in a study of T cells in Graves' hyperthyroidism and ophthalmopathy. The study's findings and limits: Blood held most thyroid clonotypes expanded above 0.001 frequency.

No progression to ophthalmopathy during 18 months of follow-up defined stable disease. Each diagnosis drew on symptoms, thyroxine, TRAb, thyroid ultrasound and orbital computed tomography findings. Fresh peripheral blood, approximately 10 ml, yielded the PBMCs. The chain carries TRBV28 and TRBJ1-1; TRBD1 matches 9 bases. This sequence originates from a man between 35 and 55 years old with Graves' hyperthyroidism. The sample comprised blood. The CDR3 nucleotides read TGTGCCAGCAGTCCTACAACCGGGACAGGGATTGGAGCTTTCTTT. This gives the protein CASSPTTGTGIGAFF.